This T cell receptor (beta chain) is from a study of cytomegalovirus exposure and HLA in healthy donors. Study observations and caveats: In a later analysis, common viral pathogens appeared linked to several of the most significant clusters. Analysis performed later showed TCR beta chains linked to HLA being more clonally expanded than equally common others. A list of about 180 TCR beta chains associated with cytomegalovirus was given.

Primers for the PCR totalled 60 Vbeta and 13 Jbeta. Data came from immunoSEQ multiplex PCR; TCRdb stores just in-frame clones and leaves some out. This sample has 50,000 to 60,000 clones, with more than 75% found just once. This clone was counted a single time. The antigen is not known. The specimen was PBMCs. The TCR was taken from a female donor in good health and CMV-seronegative.

The CDR3 region has the DNA TGCGCCAGCAGCCAAGCGACCACAGGAGTAACCTACGAGCAGTACTTC. It is translated as CASSQATTGVTYEQYF. The chain employs TRBV4-3 and TRBJ2-7; the D gene is possibly TRBD1 (5 bases). The CDR3 has 16 amino acids. Deletions cut 1 base from V and 2 bases from J, with 15 bases between. The germline gives CDR1 LGHNA, CDR2 YSLEER.